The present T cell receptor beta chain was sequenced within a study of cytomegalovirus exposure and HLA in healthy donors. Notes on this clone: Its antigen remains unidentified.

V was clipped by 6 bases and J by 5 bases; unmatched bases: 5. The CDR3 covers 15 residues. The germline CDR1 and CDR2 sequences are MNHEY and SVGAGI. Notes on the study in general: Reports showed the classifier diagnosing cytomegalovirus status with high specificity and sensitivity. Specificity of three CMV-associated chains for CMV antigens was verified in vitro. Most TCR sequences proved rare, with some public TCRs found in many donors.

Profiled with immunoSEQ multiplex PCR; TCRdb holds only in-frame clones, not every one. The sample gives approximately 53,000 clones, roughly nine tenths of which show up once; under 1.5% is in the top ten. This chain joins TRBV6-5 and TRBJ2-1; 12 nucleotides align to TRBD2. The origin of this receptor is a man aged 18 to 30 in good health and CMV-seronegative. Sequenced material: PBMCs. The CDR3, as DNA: TGTGCCAGCAGGCTAGCGGGAGGGCCCCACAATGAGCAGTTCTTC. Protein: CASRLAGGPHNEQFF.